This T cell receptor beta chain appears in the sequencing data of a study of cytomegalovirus exposure and HLA in healthy donors. Vbeta (60) and Jbeta (13) primers were used in the PCR. TCRdb's copy holds only in-frame clones and misses some; the assay was immunoSEQ multiplex PCR. The table shows just over 150,000 clones, with 65% to 85% occurring only once. The CDR3 consists of 12 residues. Trimming left V 6 bases short and J 4 bases short, with 10 bases between. CDR1 is MNHEY, CDR2 SMNVEV, per germline (reference sequence). The specimen sequenced was PBMCs. This receptor was obtained from a male donor in good health and CMV-seropositive. V usage is TRBV27 and J usage is TRBJ2-7, with no clear D. CDR3 region: CASRAQNYEQYF. The CDR3 DNA is TGTGCCAGCAGGGCACAGAATTACGAGCAGTACTTC.